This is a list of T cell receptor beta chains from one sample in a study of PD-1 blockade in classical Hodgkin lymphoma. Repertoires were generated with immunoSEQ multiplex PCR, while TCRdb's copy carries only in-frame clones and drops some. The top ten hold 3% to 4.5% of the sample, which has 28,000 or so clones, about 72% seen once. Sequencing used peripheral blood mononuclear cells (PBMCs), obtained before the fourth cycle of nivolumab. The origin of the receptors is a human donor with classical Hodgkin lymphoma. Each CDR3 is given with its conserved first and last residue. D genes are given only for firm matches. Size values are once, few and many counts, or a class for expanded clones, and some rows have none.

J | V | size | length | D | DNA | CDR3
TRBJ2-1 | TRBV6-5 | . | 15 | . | TGTGCCAGCAGTTCACCCGTCCGGGGAAACAATGAGCAGTTCTTC | CASSSPVRGNNEQFF
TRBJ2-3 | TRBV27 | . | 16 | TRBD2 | TGTGCCAGCAGTCGGACGGGGGGAGTGTTGGCAGATACGCAGTATTTT | CASSRTGGVLADTQYF
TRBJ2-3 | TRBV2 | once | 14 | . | TGTGCCAGCAGTGCAACAGGGAGGTCAGATACGCAGTATTTT | CASSATGRSDTQYF
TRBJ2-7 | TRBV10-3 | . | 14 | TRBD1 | TGTGCCATCAGGAAGGACAGGGCAACTCACGAGCAGTACTTC | CAIRKDRATHEQYF
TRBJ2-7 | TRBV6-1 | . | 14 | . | TGTGCCAGCAGTGAAGGGAATGACCCCTACGAGCAGTACTTC | CASSEGNDPYEQYF
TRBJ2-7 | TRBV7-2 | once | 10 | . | TGTGCCAGCGGGGGGTACGAGCAGTACTTC | CASGGYEQYF
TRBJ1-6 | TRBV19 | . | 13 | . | TGTGCCAGTAGTACAGCACCTTACTCACCCCTCCACTTT | CASSTAPYSPLHF
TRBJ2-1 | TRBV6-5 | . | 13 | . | TGTGCCAGCAGGGACACAGGGAAGGTTGAGCAGTTCTTC | CASRDTGKVEQFF
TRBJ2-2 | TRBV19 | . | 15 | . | TGTGCCAGTAGTATAGGGCGGGGAAACACCGGGGAGCTGTTTTTT | CASSIGRGNTGELFF
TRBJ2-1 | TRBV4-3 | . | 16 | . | TGCGCCAGCAGCCAAGATGGTATAGGAGCACGCGAGGAGCAGTTCTTC | CASSQDGIGAREEQFF
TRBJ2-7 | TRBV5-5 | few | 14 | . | TGTGCCAGCAGCTTGGGGGACGGGCCCTACGAGCAGTACTTC | CASSLGDGPYEQYF
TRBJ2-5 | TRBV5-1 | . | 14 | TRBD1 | TGCGCCAGCAGCTTGGGGGACAGGGGAGAGACCCAGTACTTC | CASSLGDRGETQYF
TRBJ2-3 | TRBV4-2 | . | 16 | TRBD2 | TGTGCCAGCAGCCAAGGGGCGGGACTACACACAGATACGCAGTATTTT | CASSQGAGLHTDTQYF
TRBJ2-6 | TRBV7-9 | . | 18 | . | TGTGCCAGCAGCTTAAGGTTAGGCACGGGCTCTGGGGCCAACGTCCTGACTTTC | CASSLRLGTGSGANVLTF
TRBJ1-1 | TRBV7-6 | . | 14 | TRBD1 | TGTGCCAGCAGCTCCACAGGGGGCGCTGCTGAAGCTTTCTTT | CASSSTGGAAEAFF
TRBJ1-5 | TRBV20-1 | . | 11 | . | TGCAGTGCTGGGGGCAAGGGGCCCCAGCATTTT | CSAGGKGPQHF
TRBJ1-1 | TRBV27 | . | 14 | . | TGTGCCAGCAGTTTGACACGGTTCGCGGCTGAAGCTTTCTTT | CASSLTRFAAEAFF
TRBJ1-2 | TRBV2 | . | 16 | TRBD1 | TGTGCCAGCAGTGAATTCGGACAGGAAACTAACTATGGCTACACCTTC | CASSEFGQETNYGYTF
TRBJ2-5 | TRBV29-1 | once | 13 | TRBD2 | TGCAGCGTTGTGACGGGGGGGCGGGAGACCCAGTACTTC | CSVVTGGRETQYF
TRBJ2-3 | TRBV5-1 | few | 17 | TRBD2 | TGCGCCAGCAGCTTGGCATGGGGCGGGGGGGCCCAAGATACGCAGTATTTT | CASSLAWGGGAQDTQYF